This entry features one T cell receptor beta chain sequence. Original data processing: Researchers report that nucleated cell counts were estimated from reference gene primer amplification. Profiling relied on immunoSEQ multiplex PCR, and the TCRdb table lists in-frame clones only, not all of them. The V and J calls and the clone size are those of that table, but D and trimming were determined from the DNA. The profile shows about 200,000 clones, about 79% of them singletons. This sample was included in a study of blood T cell repertoires in COVID-19. Study-wide context: T cells, B-cell-depleted T cells, or PBMCs provided the cDNA or gDNA that served as material.

Losses at the gene ends were 7 bases for V and 9 bases for J; bases not matched to a gene: 18. Germline-derived CDR1 and CDR2 are LNHDA and SQIVND (reference sequence). This CDR3 is 16 amino acids long. The sequenced sample consisted of peripheral blood. The genes are TRBV19 and TRBJ2-1; 7 bases line up with TRBD1. This clonotype was obtained from a human donor in a cohort sampled during active COVID-19. CDR3 loop: CASTPNRDRIASEQFF. The CDR3 DNA reads as TGTGCCAGTACCCCGAACAGGGACAGAATCGCTAGTGAGCAGTTCTTC.